This T cell receptor (beta chain) was found in a study of control samples from healthy donors and cancer patients. Sequencing was performed with immunoSEQ multiplex PCR; in TCRdb, only in-frame clones are kept and a portion is missing. This repertoire shows about 230,000 clones, almost 85% found once; its top ten account for about an eighth. This clone was detected only a few times. CDR1 is SGHKS and CDR2 is YYEKEE in the germline V gene (reference sequence). The CDR3 contains 16 residues. The ends were cut back, 0 bases at V and 1 base at J, with 13 bases in the middle. This rearrangement joins TRBV5-5 to TRBJ2-5, with D perhaps matching TRBD1 (5 bases). What was sequenced was PBMCs. This clonotype was obtained from a woman aged 55 to 70 with lung cancer. CDR3 coding DNA: TGTGCCAGCAGCTTGGGGCAGGGATTACGCCAAGAGACCCAGTACTTC. Protein sequence: CASSLGQGLRQETQYF.